Shown below are 17 T cell receptor beta chains from a single sample sequenced in a study of T cell responses to AZD1222 COVID-19 vaccine. Using immunoSEQ multiplex PCR, the repertoire was profiled, and TCRdb retains in-frame clones only, with some absent. This table has approximately 70,000 clones, 65% to 90% appearing once. The sequencing here drew on peripheral blood, taken on day 0 of AZD1222 vaccination. These receptors were collected from an adult in good health.

The gene calls are TRBV19 and TRBJ1-3; D uncertain. The germline V gene has CDR1 LNHDA and CDR2 SQIVND (reference sequence). The CDR3 extends over 13 amino acids. V was clipped by 5 bases and J by 4 bases, with 9 bases between them. CDR3 region: CASSPGGGNTIYF. In DNA form, the CDR3 reads TGTGCCAGTAGTCCGGGTGGCGGAAACACCATATATTTT. The full variable domain, its missing parts supplied by reference TRBV19 and TRBJ1-3, is DGGITQSPKYLFRKEGQNVTLSCEQNLNHDAMYWYRQDPGQGLRLIYYSQIVNDFQKGDIAEGYSVSREKKESFPLTVTSAQKNPTAFYLCASSPGGGNTIYFGEGSWLTVV.

The chain carries TRBV28 and TRBJ1-4; the match to TRBD1 covers 8 bases. CDR3 length: 12 residues. V was clipped by 7 bases and J by 15 bases; unmatched bases: 10. Germline V gene sequence: CDR1 MDHEN, CDR2 SYDVKM. DNA of the CDR3: TGTGCCAGCACCTCTACCGGGACAGGCGTGTTTTTT. Amino acid sequence: CASTSTGTGVFF.

This chain's CDR3 is CASSLDRAVWNSPLHF. The DNA of the CDR3 is TGTGCCAGCAGCCTAGACAGGGCGGTCTGGAATTCACCCCTCCACTTT. The chain carries TRBV3-1 (or the pseudogene TRBV3-2) and TRBJ1-6; 7 bases line up with TRBD1. J was trimmed by 7 bases and V by 4 bases; bases with no gene match: 10. The germline V gene encodes CDR1 LGHDT and CDR2 YNNKEL (reference sequence). There are 16 residues in the CDR3.

This chain joins TRBV7-8 and TRBJ2-7, with 7 bases that match TRBD1. The CDR3 covers 15 residues. Trimming cost V 5 bases and J 0 bases; bases outside gene matches: 7. Per germline, CDR1 SGHVS and CDR2 FQNEAQ. Written as DNA, the CDR3 is TGTGCCAGCAGCCCATACAGGGGACCCTCCTACGAGCAGTACTTC. This sequence encodes CASSPYRGPSYEQYF.

The chain is built from TRBV2 and TRBJ1-2, with 8 bases matching TRBD1. V lost 7 bases to trimming and J lost 4 bases; unmatched junction nucleotides: 8. Germline CDR1 SNHLY, CDR2 FYNNEI. This CDR3 has 14 residues. The CDR3: CASMESQGAYGYTF. The CDR3 region has the DNA TGTGCCAGCATGGAATCCCAGGGGGCCTATGGCTACACCTTC.

The V call is TRBV19, the J call TRBJ2-7; perhaps D is TRBD1 or TRBD2 (5 bases each). The CDR3 loop spans 13 amino acids. Trimming stripped 3 bases from V and 3 bases from J, with 9 bases between. Germline CDR1 reads LNHDA; CDR2 reads SQIVND (reference sequence). The DNA for the CDR3 is TGTGCCAGTAGTATTGGGGACGGCTACGAGCAGTACTTC. Its protein product is CASSIGDGYEQYF.

V usage is TRBV9 and J usage is TRBJ1-2, with D perhaps matching TRBD1 (5 bases). The CDR3 spans 13 residues. Trimming removed 3 bases from V and 7 bases from J, with 13 bases in between. CDR1 is SGDLS and CDR2 is YYNGEE in the germline V gene. In nucleotides, the CDR3 is TGTGCCAGCAGCGAATCGGAAGGGACTGGCTACACCTTC. Its protein product is CASSESEGTGYTF.

The chain has TRBV15 and TRBJ2-3, with 9 positions matching TRBD1. Per germline, CDR1 LNHNV and CDR2 YYDKDF (reference sequence). CDR3 length: 16 amino acids. J was trimmed by 4 bases and V by 3 bases; bases with no gene match: 8. CDR3 nucleotides: TGTGCCACCAGCAGTGTACAGGGGGCAGGTCCAGATACGCAGTATTTT. It codes for CATSSVQGAGPDTQYF.

The genes are TRBV25-1 and TRBJ2-7; 7 bases map to TRBD1. The CDR3 consists of 17 residues. With V trimmed by 4 bases and J by 0 bases, 12 bases remained unmatched. CDR1 MGHDK and CDR2 SYGVNS come from the germline V gene. This CDR3 reads CASSAAFGQERSYEQYF. DNA of the CDR3: TGTGCCAGCAGTGCCGCCTTTGGACAGGAACGCTCCTACGAGCAGTACTTC.

V gene TRBV6-5 combines with J gene TRBJ2-2; D is possibly TRBD1 (6 bases). This CDR3 comprises 13 residues. Germline CDR1 and CDR2: MNHEY and SVGAGI. Trimming stripped 6 bases from V and 9 bases from J, with 14 bases between. The CDR3 region has the DNA TGTGCCAGCAGGACATCCGGACAGAGGGAGCTGTTTTTT. Translated, it gives CASRTSGQRELFF.

This clone was detected only once. The chain uses TRBV28 and TRBJ1-1; TRBD1 aligns across 8 bases. CDR1 and CDR2 (germline): MDHEN, SYDVKM. V shed 5 bases and J 0 bases; nucleotides not matched to a gene: 2. This CDR3 spans 14 amino acids. Here the CDR3 reads CASSRQGMNTEAFF. CDR3 bases: TGTGCCAGCAGTCGACAGGGGATGAACACTGAAGCTTTCTTT.

The genes are TRBV7-2 and TRBJ2-1; maybe TRBD1 (6 bases). The CDR3 is made up of 14 amino acids. V lost 5 bases to trimming and J lost 15 bases, with 23 bases between them. The germline gives CDR1 SGHTA, CDR2 FQGNSA. The CDR3 reads CASSRVRTQGPLFF. The CDR3 coding sequence is TGTGCCAGCAGCCGGGTTCGTACACAGGGCCCTCTGTTCTTC.

The chain combines TRBV9 with TRBJ1-4; D is ambiguous. Germline loops: CDR1 SGDLS, CDR2 YYNGEE. Deletions cut 2 bases from V and 5 bases from J, with 10 bases between. The CDR3 consists of 14 residues. CDR3 DNA: TGTGCCAGCAGCGTTCTGGAGTACAATGAAAAACTGTTTTTT. It is translated as CASSVLEYNEKLFF.

This sequence joins TRBV18 and TRBJ1-4; 7 positions match TRBD1. This CDR3 spans 16 amino acids. After removal of 4 bases from V and 6 bases from J, the junction contained 11 bases not matched to a gene. The germline V gene has CDR1 KGHSH and CDR2 LQKENI. CDR3 amino acids: CASSLALTGKDEKLFF. The CDR3 DNA follows: TGTGCCAGCTCACTTGCCCTGACAGGGAAGGATGAAAAACTGTTTTTT.

The genes are TRBV19 and TRBJ2-3; D is perhaps TRBD2 (7 bases). V was pared by 6 bases and J by 3 bases, with 13 bases between. The CDR3 loop spans 14 amino acids. In germline, CDR1 is LNHDA, CDR2 SQIVND (reference sequence). DNA for the CDR3: TGTGCCAGTAGCGTAGGGGGGGCAACAGATACGCAGTATTTT. Translation: CASSVGGATDTQYF.

This clone was seen just once. The genes are TRBV28 and TRBJ2-7; 7 bases match TRBD1. Germline V gene data show CDR1 as MDHEN and CDR2 as SYDVKM. The CDR3 runs 15 residues. J was trimmed by 3 bases and V by 6 bases; bases with no gene match: 11. Here the CDR3 reads CASSPRQGYFYEQYF. CDR3 DNA sequence: TGTGCCAGCAGCCCCCGACAGGGATACTTCTACGAGCAGTACTTC.

This clone came up a few times. The chain recombines TRBV6-2 or TRBV6-3 with TRBJ1-1, with 7 bases matching TRBD1. Germline values: CDR1 MNHEY, CDR2 SVGEGT. The CDR3 has 12 amino acids. J lost 10 bases, V lost 2 bases, and 4 bases had no gene match. CDR3 coding DNA: TGTGCCAGCAGTTACCTGACAGGGCGAGCTTTCTTT. Amino acids: CASSYLTGRAFF.